The next 16 T cell receptor beta chains were all read from a single sample in a study of CD8 T cells in Susac syndrome. Random hexamers were used to reverse transcribe the RNA input (0.5 to 1 ug). TCRdb analysed the immunoSEQ multiplex PCR reads with MiXCR anew, one entry per CDR3 protein. The sample carries roughly 60,000 distinct CDR3 sequences, approximately 94% recorded once. The sequenced sample consisted of CD8+ T cells from PBMCs. The receptors derive from a human donor in good health.

J is TRBJ1-1 and V is TRBV5-6; TRBD1 might be the D (5 bases). This CDR3 comprises 16 residues. V was clipped by 3 bases and J by 7 bases, with 22 bases between them. The V gene's germline CDR1 is SGHDT and CDR2 YYEEEE. The CDR3 nucleotides are TGTGCCAGCAGCTCCCATCTTACAACAGGCCGTTATGAAGCTTTCTTT. It yields the protein CASSSHLTTGRYEAFF.

This clonotype was detected once. The CDR3, as DNA: TGTGCCAGCAGCGGGACAGACAATCAGCCCCAGCATTTT. Its protein is CASSGTDNQPQHF. The V gene is TRBV6-6, the J gene TRBJ1-5, with TRBD1 matching 7 bases. CDR1 is MNHNY and CDR2 is SVGAGI in the germline V gene (reference sequence). The CDR3 has 13 amino acids. J lost 3 bases, V lost 6 bases, and 2 bases had no gene match.

CDR3 coding DNA: TGTGCCAGCCCGGGACTAGCGGGGGTACCTAGCACAGATACGCAGTATTTT. As protein: CASPGLAGVPSTDTQYF. The V call is TRBV6-1, the J call TRBJ2-3; 14 bases agree with TRBD2. CDR3 length: 17 residues. With 8 bases clipped from V and 0 bases from J, the junction kept 7 bases outside the gene matches. The V gene's germline CDR1 is MNHNS and CDR2 SASEGT.

This clonotype was detected a few times. The rearrangement uses TRBV10-3 and TRBJ2-5, with a tentative D call TRBD1 (5 bases). Trimming pared 10 bases from V and 5 bases from J, leaving 14 bases between. The CDR3 contains 12 residues. The V gene's germline CDR1 is ENHRY and CDR2 SYGVKD. The CDR3 sequence: CATSQGWETQYF. CDR3 sequence (DNA): TGTGCCACTAGTCAGGGTTGGGAGACCCAGTACTTC.

The CDR3 DNA reads as TGTGCCAGCAGTTACTCGCACGCCCGGACAGAGAACACTGAAGCTTTCTTT. Amino acid sequence: CASSYSHARTENTEAFF. This sequence joins TRBV6-5 and TRBJ1-1; a possible D gene is TRBD1 (6 bases). This CDR3 is built from 17 residues. Germline CDR1 is MNHEY and CDR2 is SVGAGI. The V end was cut by 0 bases, the J end by 1 base, with 15 bases between.

This clonotype was seen once. V gene TRBV4-3 combines with J gene TRBJ1-6; D call uncertain. This CDR3 comprises 14 residues. Trimming took off 0 bases at V and 7 bases at J, with 7 bases between the two ends. Germline V gene lookup returns CDR1 LGHNA and CDR2 YSLEER. Here the CDR3 DNA reads TGCGCCAGCAGCCAAGATGAAGAAAATTCACCCCTCCACTTT. Protein: CASSQDEENSPLHF.

The chain has TRBV6-2 or TRBV6-3 and TRBJ2-1, with 9 nucleotides matching TRBD2. CDR1 is MNHEY, CDR2 SVGEGT, per germline. The CDR3 is 14 residues long. Trimming at V came to 5 bases and at J to 8 bases, leaving 7 bases not matched to a gene. DNA of the CDR3: TGTGCCAGCAGTACCGGGACTAGCTCCGATGAGCAGTTCTTC. Protein product: CASSTGTSSDEQFF.

This rearrangement joins TRBV5-6 to TRBJ2-3; 9 positions match TRBD2. This CDR3 is built from 14 residues. Germline CDR1 SGHDT, CDR2 YYEEEE. V was pared by 2 bases and J by 5 bases, with 3 bases of the junction left unmatched. CDR3 in amino acids: CASSFSSGIDTQYF. CDR3 nucleotides: TGTGCCAGCAGCTTTTCTAGCGGGATAGATACGCAGTATTTT.

The chain is built from TRBV15 and TRBJ2-5, with TRBD2 identical over 7 bases. The length of the CDR3 is 13 residues. The V and J ends lost 1 base and 5 bases, in that order; junction bases with no gene match: 1. Germline CDR1 LNHNV, CDR2 YYDKDF (reference sequence). This chain's CDR3 is CATSRGAGETQYF. CDR3 bases: TGTGCCACCAGCAGAGGAGCGGGGGAGACCCAGTACTTC.

This rearrangement joins TRBV6-6 to TRBJ2-3; D unclear. V was clipped by 0 bases and J by 4 bases, with 5 bases between them. The CDR3 is 13 residues long. The germline V gene has CDR1 MNHNY and CDR2 SVGAGI (reference sequence). The CDR3 DNA reads as TGTGCCAGCAGTTACTCGTTCTCAGATACGCAGTATTTT. It encodes CASSYSFSDTQYF.

This chain uses TRBV11-2 with TRBJ2-7, with D perhaps matching TRBD1 or TRBD2 (6 bases each). The CDR3 extends over 16 amino acids. Per the germline V gene, CDR1 is SGHAT and CDR2 is FQNNGV. Trimming shortened V by 5 bases and J by 4 bases, and 21 bases separated the two germline ends. The CDR3 DNA reads TGTGCCAGCAGCACCCCCGTTGGGGGGCGTAAGTACGAGCAGTACTTC. Translation gives CASSTPVGGRKYEQYF.

The chain combines TRBV28 with TRBJ2-3; a weak D match, TRBD2 (7 bases). The CDR3 covers 17 residues. CDR1 MDHEN and CDR2 SYDVKM come from the germline V gene. The ends were cut back, 6 bases at V and 0 bases at J, with 19 bases in the middle. CDR3 residues: CASSPPRGLSSTDTQYF. CDR3 bases: TGTGCCAGCAGCCCCCCGCGGGGGCTATCTAGCACAGATACGCAGTATTTT.

The CDR3 nucleotides read TGTGCCAGTAGTATTCTACCGGGTCTGAACACTGAAGCTTTCTTT. It yields the protein CASSILPGLNTEAFF. The J gene is TRBJ1-1, the V gene TRBV19; the D is unclear. Trimming cost V 3 bases and J 0 bases, with 11 bases left between them. The CDR3 loop spans 15 amino acids. In germline, CDR1 is LNHDA, CDR2 SQIVND (reference sequence).

This chain joins TRBV4-3 and TRBJ2-1, with TRBD1 matching over 7 bases. V lost 5 bases, J lost 0 bases, and 7 bases stayed unmatched. The CDR3 extends over 16 amino acids. Per the germline V gene, CDR1 is LGHNA and CDR2 is YSLEER. The CDR3 spells CASSRTGTNSYNEQFF. The CDR3 DNA follows: TGCGCCAGCAGCAGGACAGGAACCAACTCCTACAATGAGCAGTTCTTC.

This clonotype was picked up a small number of times. The V call is TRBV9, the J call TRBJ1-4, with a tentative D call TRBD1 (6 bases). The CDR3 has 16 amino acids. Germline values: CDR1 SGDLS, CDR2 YYNGEE. Trimming stripped 0 bases from V and 5 bases from J, with 14 bases between. CDR3 nucleotide sequence: TGTGCCAGCAGCGTAGAGGGGACGGGACAAAATGAAAAACTGTTTTTT. Its protein product is CASSVEGTGQNEKLFF.

V and J are TRBV4-1 and TRBJ2-7, with D tentatively TRBD2 (5 bases). Germline V gene lookup returns CDR1 MGHRA and CDR2 YSYEKL. V shed 0 bases and J shed 0 bases, with 15 bases lying between them. The CDR3 is made up of 17 amino acids. This chain's CDR3 is CASSQDTASGSSYEQYF. CDR3 in DNA: TGCGCCAGCAGCCAAGATACGGCGAGCGGAAGCTCCTACGAGCAGTACTTC.